Sequencing of this T cell receptor (beta chain) was carried out in a study of blood T cell repertoires in COVID-19. This CDR3 comprises 15 residues. Losses at the gene ends were 2 bases for V and 1 base for J; bases not matched to a gene: 1. Germline CDR1 reads SGHTA; CDR2 reads FQGNSA. Those enrolled in Seattle joined during active infection and were followed longitudinally afterward. Assay: immunoSEQ multiplex PCR; the TCRdb copy retains only in-frame clones and omits some. This table has a few hundred thousand clones, approximately 89% appearing once. The TCR comes from a young woman with COVID-19, enrolled during active disease. The chain combines TRBV7-2 with TRBJ1-1, with 10 bases identical to TRBD1. Material: peripheral blood. The CDR3, as DNA: TGTGCCAGCAGCTTACGGGACAGGGGGAACACTGAAGCTTTCTTT. It codes for CASSLRDRGNTEAFF.